One and the same sample provided the 11 T cell receptor beta chains below, sequenced in a study of blood T cells in healthy people across ages. The second PCR ran roughly 6 to 12 cycles with a sample-barcoded 5' primer and J-beta primers. One entry per CDR3 protein results from TCRdb running MiXCR on the 5' RACE reads. The sample records about 510,000 distinct CDR3 sequences, roughly a quarter being singletons. This sample was shared with a second study, whose subject was T cells of mothers and their children.

The sequenced sample consisted of blood. These receptors originate from a boy between 2 and 10 years old in good health.

J is TRBJ2-1 and V is TRBV20-1; D unresolved. Trimming removed 5 bases at V and 9 bases at J, with 14 bases between. This CDR3 spans 12 amino acids. From germline, CDR1 is DFQATT and CDR2 SNEGSKA (reference sequence). The CDR3 bases are TGCAGTGCTCCCCGCAGGTCGGCTGAGCAGTTCTTC. It yields the protein CSAPRRSAEQFF.

V is TRBV10-3 and J is TRBJ1-5; no definite D call. V was clipped by 8 bases and J by 0 bases, with 8 bases between them. This CDR3 region has 13 residues. Germline assignment: CDR1 ENHRY and CDR2 SYGVKD. The CDR3 DNA follows: TGTGCCATCGCGGGTTATAGCAATCAGCCCCAGCATTTT. It is translated as CAIAGYSNQPQHF.

This clonotype was found a few times. The chain combines TRBV28 with TRBJ2-5; 8 bases map to TRBD1. Losses at the gene ends were 6 bases for V and 2 bases for J; bases not matched to a gene: 8. CDR1 is MDHEN, CDR2 SYDVKM, per germline. The CDR3 covers 15 residues. This CDR3 reads CASRGAGTGQETQYF. CDR3 nucleotide sequence: TGTGCCAGCAGGGGGGCCGGGACAGGACAAGAGACCCAGTACTTC.

Concerning this clonotype itself: A read error may account for a junction end that differs from germline. V and J are TRBV29-1 and TRBJ2-4; TRBD1 aligns across 8 bases. The germline V gene encodes CDR1 SQVTM and CDR2 ANQGSEA. The CDR3 sequence is 15 residues long. In nucleotides, the CDR3 is TGCAGCGTTGAAGACAGTGGACAGGGACGGGACATTGAGTACTTC. This translates into CSVEDSGQGRDIEYF.

This clonotype is a singleton in its sample. This chain links TRBV5-1 with TRBJ1-5; TRBD1 aligns across 10 bases. This CDR3 spans 15 amino acids. Germline V CDR1 and CDR2: SGHRS, YFSETQ. The ends lost 3 bases at V and 4 bases at J; junction bases unmatched: 4. The CDR3 spells CASSSGTGANQPQHF. In nucleotides, the CDR3 is TGCGCCAGCAGCTCCGGGACAGGGGCTAATCAGCCCCAGCATTTT.

This clonotype was found once. V gene TRBV29-1 combines with J gene TRBJ2-5, with 11 bases lining up with TRBD2. Germline V CDR1 and CDR2: SQVTM, ANQGSEA. The CDR3 has 17 amino acids. Trimming cost V 0 bases and J 3 bases; bases outside gene matches: 9. The CDR3 region has the DNA TGCAGCGTTGAAGATACGCCCCGGGGACTAGCGGAAGAGACCCAGTACTTC. Translating gives CSVEDTPRGLAEETQYF.

This rearrangement joins TRBV12-3 or TRBV12-4 to TRBJ1-2; perhaps TRBD1 as D (5 bases). This CDR3 is built from 13 residues. V was shortened by 7 bases and J by 1 base, with 10 bases between the two germline ends. The CDR3 DNA is TGTGCCAGCACCTGGGGGAGTAACTATGGCTACACCTTC. Translating gives CASTWGSNYGYTF.

The chain links TRBV12-3 or TRBV12-4 to TRBJ2-7; the match to TRBD2 covers 8 bases. Trimming cost V 5 bases and J 7 bases; bases outside gene matches: 10. The CDR3 covers 14 residues. The CDR3 region is CASSKTGGVSEQYF. CDR3 DNA sequence: TGTGCCAGCAGTAAGACCGGGGGGGTCTCGGAGCAGTACTTC.

This rearrangement joins TRBV4-3 to TRBJ2-5; 7 nucleotides line up with TRBD1. The J call may be incorrect, as the DNA end agrees better with TRBJ2-7. This CDR3 spans 14 amino acids. CDR1 is LGHNA and CDR2 is YSLEER in the germline V gene. The CDR3 loop reads CASSQDRDSYEQYF. The CDR3 bases are TGCGCCAGCAGCCAAGACCGGGACAGCTACGAGCAGTACTTC.

The chain is built from TRBV7-6 and TRBJ2-5; D perhaps matches TRBD2 (5 bases). This CDR3 spans 17 amino acids. Per the germline V gene, CDR1 is SGHVS and CDR2 is FNYEAQ. V lost 5 bases, J lost 3 bases, and 22 bases lay in between. The CDR3 spells CASSRGVARIVKETQYF. CDR3 sequence (DNA): TGTGCCAGCAGCCGGGGAGTTGCGCGAATAGTGAAAGAGACCCAGTACTTC.

At least ten counts were recorded for this clonotype. This chain's CDR3 is CASSVGLKETQYF. The CDR3 region has the DNA TGTGCCAGCAGCGTGGGGCTAAAAGAGACCCAGTACTTC. The chain recombines TRBV6-2 or TRBV6-3 with TRBJ2-5; a possible D gene is TRBD1 (5 bases). This CDR3 is built from 13 residues. V shed 6 bases and J shed 3 bases, with 11 bases lying between them. CDR1 is MNHEY and CDR2 is SVGEGT in the germline V gene.